Listed below are T cell receptor beta chains from one sample, sequenced in a study of blood T cell repertoires in COVID-19. Here immunoSEQ multiplex PCR was the method, and the copy in TCRdb shows in-frame clones only, minus some. Counted here are some 220,000 clones, less than 90% occurring once; the ten biggest clones make up 3.1%. Sequencing was performed on PBMCs or T cells enriched from blood (not recorded which). The source of these receptors is a woman between 45 and 65 years old in a cohort exposed to, infected with or recovered from COVID-19 (not recorded which). Both conserved end residues are part of each CDR3. The D gene is left open where the match is weak.

d_gene	j_gene	v_gene	CDR3nt	CDR3aa
.	TRBJ1-2	TRBV7-8	TGTGCCAGCAGCTTAGCCCAGGGGTTTGGCTACACCTTC	CASSLAQGFGYTF
TRBD2	TRBJ2-5	TRBV6-2/TRBV6-3	TGTGCCAGCAGTTACACTAGCGGGGGGCCCCAAGAGACCCAGTACTTC	CASSYTSGGPQETQYF
.	TRBJ1-4	TRBV28	TGTGCCAGCAGTTTAGTAGCATTTGAAAAACTGTTTTTT	CASSLVAFEKLFF
.	TRBJ2-2	TRBV5-8	TGTGCCAGCAGCTATCAGGGGGGAAAGAACACCGGGGAGCTGTTTTTT	CASSYQGGKNTGELFF
TRBD2	TRBJ2-1	TRBV7-2	TGTGCCAGCAGCTTACTAGCGGGGGGGCCAAAAAGGAATGAGCAGTTCTTC	CASSLLAGGPKRNEQFF
.	TRBJ1-1	TRBV19	TGTGCCAGTAGTATTGTTAGTAGTAGTGAAGCTTTCTTT	CASSIVSSSEAFF
TRBD1	TRBJ1-1	TRBV7-8	TGTGCCAGCAGCTCACAGGGGACTGAAGCTTTCTTT	CASSSQGTEAFF
TRBD1	TRBJ1-4	TRBV2	TGTGCCAGCAGGGACCACAGGGGGCTCGGGGAAAAACTGTTTTTT	CASRDHRGLGEKLFF
TRBD2	TRBJ2-5	TRBV2	TGTGCCAGCAGTGAGGCAGCGGGGGGGCAGAAGACCCAGTACTTC	CASSEAAGGQKTQYF
.	TRBJ2-2	TRBV7-2	TGTGCCAGCAGCCAGACTAGGGCACGAAACACCGGGGAGCTGTTTTTT	CASSQTRARNTGELFF
.	TRBJ2-1	TRBV21-1	TGTGCCAATCGAGAGGCTAGCTGTCCCCATTGGGAGCAGTTCTTC	CANREASCPHWEQFF
.	TRBJ2-7	TRBV7-2	TGTGCCAGCAGCTCACGGACAAATTCCTACGAGCAGTACTTC	CASSSRTNSYEQYF
TRBD1	TRBJ1-5	TRBV18	TGTGCCAGCTCACCACGGACAGGGAGGTTCTCGGGGCAGCCCCAGCATTTT	CASSPRTGRFSGQPQHF
TRBD2	TRBJ2-1	TRBV18	TGTGCCAGCTCACCACAGGTCGGCGGGGGGGCGGGTGAGCAGTTCTTC	CASSPQVGGGAGEQFF
TRBD1	TRBJ2-7	TRBV5-1	TGCGCCAGCAGCCGGGACAGGGGATCCTACGAGCAGTACTTC	CASSRDRGSYEQYF
.	TRBJ1-6	TRBV9	TGTGCCAGCAGCGCTACGGGGGATTCACCCCTCCACTTT	CASSATGDSPLHF